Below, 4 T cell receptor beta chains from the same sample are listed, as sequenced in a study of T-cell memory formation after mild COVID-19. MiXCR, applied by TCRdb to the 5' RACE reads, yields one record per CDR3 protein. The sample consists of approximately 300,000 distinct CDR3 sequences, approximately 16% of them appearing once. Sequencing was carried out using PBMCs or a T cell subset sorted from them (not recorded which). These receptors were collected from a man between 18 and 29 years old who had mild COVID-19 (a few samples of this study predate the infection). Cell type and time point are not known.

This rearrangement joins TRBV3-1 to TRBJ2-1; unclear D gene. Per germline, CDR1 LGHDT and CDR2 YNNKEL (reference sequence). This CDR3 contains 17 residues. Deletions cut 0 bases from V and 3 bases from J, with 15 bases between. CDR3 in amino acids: CASSQDWSGLGYNEQFF. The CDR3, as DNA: TGTGCCAGCAGCCAAGATTGGTCCGGGTTGGGCTACAATGAGCAGTTCTTC.

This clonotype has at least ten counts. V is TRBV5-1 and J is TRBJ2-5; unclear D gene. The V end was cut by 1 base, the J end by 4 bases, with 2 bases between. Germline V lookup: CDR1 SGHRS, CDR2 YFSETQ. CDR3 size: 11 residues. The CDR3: CASSLRETQYF. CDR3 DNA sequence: TGCGCCAGCAGCTTGAGAGAGACCCAGTACTTC.

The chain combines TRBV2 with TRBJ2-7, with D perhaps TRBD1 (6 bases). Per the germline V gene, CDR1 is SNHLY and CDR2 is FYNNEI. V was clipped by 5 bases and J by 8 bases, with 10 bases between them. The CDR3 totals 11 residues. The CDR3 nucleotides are TGTGCCAGCAGTTATGACAGGAAGCAGTACTTC. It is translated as CASSYDRKQYF.

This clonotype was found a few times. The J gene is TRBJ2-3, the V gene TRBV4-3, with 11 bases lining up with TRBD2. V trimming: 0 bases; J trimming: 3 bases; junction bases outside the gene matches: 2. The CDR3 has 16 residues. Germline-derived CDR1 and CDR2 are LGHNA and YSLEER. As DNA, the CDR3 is TGCGCCAGCAGCCAAGATCCTAGCGGGAGGACAGATACGCAGTATTTT. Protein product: CASSQDPSGRTDTQYF.